The rows below give T cell receptor beta chains drawn from one sample of a study of blood T cells in healthy people across ages. Each CDR3 protein gets one entry after TCRdb re-called the 5' RACE reads with MiXCR. The sample yields over 700,000 distinct CDR3 sequences, roughly 50% seen once. Input material: blood. The receptors shown here come from a man aged 80 or over in good health. The CDR3 runs from the conserved cysteine through the conserved F or W. Fields, in order: V gene, D gene, CDR3 length, J gene, clone size, CDR3 DNA, CDR3 protein. The D gene is left open where the match is weak. Rows may omit the clone size; those that give it use once, few, many or a size class.

TRBV18	-	13	TRBJ2-5	many	TGTGCCAGCTCACCGCCGAGGGGGGAGACCCAGTACTTC	CASSPPRGETQYF
TRBV27	TRBD1	15	TRBJ1-4	few	TGTGCCAGCACCCCGCGGGGACAGGGTACCGAAAAACTGTTTTTT	CASTPRGQGTEKLFF
TRBV4-1	-	15	TRBJ1-2	few	TGCGCCAGCAGCCAAGTTGGAGGATCTAACTATGGCTACACCTTC	CASSQVGGSNYGYTF
TRBV6-6	-	13	TRBJ2-1	few	TGTGCCAGCACCCGGAGAGAATACAATGAGCAGTTCTTC	CASTRREYNEQFF
TRBV29-1	TRBD1	13	TRBJ1-2	few	TGCAGCGTCGGACAGGGACTTGACTATGGCTACACCTTC	CSVGQGLDYGYTF
TRBV27	-	14	TRBJ2-7	-	TGTGCCAGCAGTTTTTTCGGAGGACCCTACGAGCAGTACTTC	CASSFFGGPYEQYF
TRBV2	TRBD2	16	TRBJ2-3	-	TGTGCCAGCTTCCCCGGCGGGGGGCGCACCACTGATACGCAGTATTTT	CASFPGGGRTTDTQYF
TRBV14	-	13	TRBJ2-1	-	TGTGCCAGCAGCCAAGACATCGTTGGTGAGCAGTTCTTC	CASSQDIVGEQFF
TRBV21-1	-	13	TRBJ2-7	-	TGTGCCACCCTCCTGAATCTGACCGGGGAGCAGTACTTC	CATLLNLTGEQYF
TRBV28	-	15	TRBJ2-7	-	TGTGCCAGCACTCCCGCGGCGGGAATCTCCTACGAGCAGTACTTC	CASTPAAGISYEQYF
TRBV7-9	TRBD2	15	TRBJ2-7	-	TGTGCCAGCAGCTCCCCGGGGGGGGTCCCCTACGAGCAGTACTTC	CASSSPGGVPYEQYF
TRBV7-8	TRBD1	13	TRBJ1-6	few	TGTGCCAGCAGCGGGACAGGGGATTCACCCCTCCACTTT	CASSGTGDSPLHF
TRBV6-6	-	16	TRBJ1-5	-	TGTGCCAGCAGTTACTTGGGAACCCTCTATAATCAGCCCCAGCATTTT	CASSYLGTLYNQPQHF
TRBV3-1	-	20	TRBJ2-1	-	TGTGCCAGCAGCCTCCTGAGGCAGGGGAGGCGCGGCGGGAGCCCCAATGAGCAGTTCTTC	CASSLLRQGRRGGSPNEQFF
TRBV20-1	-	13	TRBJ2-7	-	TGCAGTGCTAGGTCCAGGGGATTGGACGAGCAGTACTTC	CSARSRGLDEQYF
TRBV15	-	10	TRBJ2-7	-	TGTGCCACCAGGACCTACGAGCAGTACTTC	CATRTYEQYF
TRBV6-5	TRBD1	14	TRBJ1-1	-	TGTGCCAGCAGTCGCAGACAGGGAGTCACTGAAGCTTTCTTT	CASSRRQGVTEAFF
TRBV20-1	TRBD1	14	TRBJ1-4	-	TGCAGTGCTAGATCCGGGACAGGGGGCAAGGAACTGTTTTTT	CSARSGTGGKELFF
TRBV9	-	12	TRBJ1-2	-	TGTGCCAGCAGCTTCGGGAGGGATGGCTACACCTTC	CASSFGRDGYTF
TRBV7-2	-	14	TRBJ2-1	-	TGTGCCAGCAGCTCTAGGGCCCGGAGCAATGAGCAGTTCTTC	CASSSRARSNEQFF
TRBV29-1	-	14	TRBJ2-6	few	TGCAGCGCGCTACAGGGTGCTGGGGCCAACGTCCTGACTTTC	CSALQGAGANVLTF
TRBV13	TRBD2	17	TRBJ2-3	once	TGTGCCAGCAGCTTAGAGGCGAGCGGGAGTGTGGACAGATACGCGTATTTT	CASSLEASGSVDRYAYF
TRBV15	TRBD2	16	TRBJ2-4	-	TGTGCCACCAGCAGAGATAGGGTAGCGGGAGGTGGTGAGCAGTACTTC	CATSRDRVAGGGEQYF
TRBV12-3/TRBV12-4	TRBD1	18	TRBJ1-5	-	TGTGCCAGCAGTTTAAACAGGGGGCCGGGGGATAGCAATCAGCCCCAGCATTTT	CASSLNRGPGDSNQPQHF
TRBV5-1	-	15	TRBJ1-2	-	TGCGCCAGCAGCTTGGGCCTGGGCACCGACTATGGCTACACCTTC	CASSLGLGTDYGYTF
TRBV29-1	-	15	TRBJ2-2	few	TGCAGCGCTCTCCCCGGACAAGGAGTAACCGGGGAGCTGTTTTTT	CSALPGQGVTGELFF
TRBV28	-	13	TRBJ1-5	-	TGTGCCAGCAGTTCGAGGTTCAATCAGCCCCAGCATTTT	CASSSRFNQPQHF
TRBV15	TRBD2	15	TRBJ2-5	-	TGTGCCACCAGCAGAGAACTAGCGGGAGAGAAGACCCAGTACTTC	CATSRELAGEKTQYF
TRBV25-1	-	19	TRBJ2-6	-	TGTGCCAGCAGTGCCACCACAGGGCAGTTCAGCTCTGGGGCCAACGTCCTGACTTTC	CASSATTGQFSSGANVLTF
TRBV15	TRBD1	13	TRBJ2-2	-	TGTGCCACCAGCACAACAGGGGCCGGGGAGCTGTTTTTT	CATSTTGAGELFF
TRBV20-1	-	13	TRBJ2-4	once	TGCAGTGCGGAAGTCGGAGCCAAAAACATTCAGTACTTC	CSAEVGAKNIQYF
TRBV5-1	-	15	TRBJ2-7	-	TGCGCCAGCAGCTTGCCCGCGGGTTCTATGGATGAGCAGTACTTC	CASSLPAGSMDEQYF
TRBV13	TRBD2	16	TRBJ2-3	-	TGTGCCAGCAGCTTAGGCGTGGCGGGAGGTCCAGATACGCAGTATTTT	CASSLGVAGGPDTQYF
TRBV18	TRBD2	15	TRBJ2-1	-	TGTGCCAGCTCACCACTCTCTAGCGGGAGCAATGAGCAGTTCTTC	CASSPLSSGSNEQFF
TRBV9	-	14	TRBJ2-3	-	TGTGCCAGCAGCGAGGTAGTGGGCACAGATACGCAGTATTTT	CASSEVVGTDTQYF
TRBV12-3/TRBV12-4	TRBD1	16	TRBJ1-2	-	TGTGCCAGCAGCCTCCTTACCGGGACAGGGCCTATTAGCTACACCTTC	CASSLLTGTGPISYTF
TRBV6-1	-	12	TRBJ2-5	few	TGTGCCAGCAGTGAATATCGGGAGACCCAGTACTTC	CASSEYRETQYF
TRBV28	-	13	TRBJ2-7	-	TGTGCCAGCAGTTCGGGGTGGTCCTACGAGCAGTACTTC	CASSSGWSYEQYF
TRBV2	-	12	TRBJ2-3	-	TGTGCCAGCAGTGTGCTTAGGGGATACGCGTATTTT	CASSVLRGYAYF
TRBV27	-	14	TRBJ2-7	once	TGTGCCAGCCCCGTGGTAGGGTCAAGGAACGAGCAGTACTTC	CASPVVGSRNEQYF
TRBV7-9	TRBD1	12	TRBJ1-1	few	TGTGCCAGCAGCCCCGACAGGGCGGAGGCTTTCTTT	CASSPDRAEAFF
TRBV6-5	-	12	TRBJ1-1	-	TGTGCCAGCAGTTATAGGCAGGGTCGAGCTTTCTTT	CASSYRQGRAFF
TRBV20-1	-	14	TRBJ2-4	few	TGCAGTGCTAGAGACGGAGGGGGATTAGGCATTCAGTACTTC	CSARDGGGLGIQYF
TRBV20-1	-	12	TRBJ1-2	-	TGCAGTGCTATGACAGTTAACTATGGCTACACCTTC	CSAMTVNYGYTF
TRBV7-3	-	15	TRBJ2-7	few	TGTGCCAGCAGTCAAGGGGTCCGCGGGTCCTACGAGCAGTACTTC	CASSQGVRGSYEQYF
TRBV7-9	-	14	TRBJ2-7	-	TGTGCCAGCAGGCCCGACACCTACTCCTACGAGCAGTACTTC	CASRPDTYSYEQYF
TRBV4-2	TRBD2	18	TRBJ2-6	-	TGTGCCAGCAGCCCTGGGACTAGCGGGGTCCGGTGGGCCAACGTCCTGACTTTC	CASSPGTSGVRWANVLTF
TRBV12-3/TRBV12-4	-	13	TRBJ2-7	few	TGTGCCAGCAGTTTAGCGGCCCCGGGGGAGCAGTACTTC	CASSLAAPGEQYF
TRBV20-1	-	13	TRBJ2-7	few	TGCAGTGCCCCGGGACACCAACACTACGAGCAGTACTTC	CSAPGHQHYEQYF
TRBV13	-	13	TRBJ2-3	few	TGTGCCAGCAGCTTTTATACGGGAGATACGCAGTATTTT	CASSFYTGDTQYF
TRBV14	-	14	TRBJ2-3	-	TGTGCCAGCAGCCAAGTTCAGCTCACAGATACGCAGTATTTT	CASSQVQLTDTQYF
TRBV4-2	-	15	TRBJ2-5	-	TGTGCCAGCAGCCAAGAAGGCGGAGTAGCGGAGACCCAGTACTTC	CASSQEGGVAETQYF
TRBV27	-	14	TRBJ2-3	-	TGTGCCAGCAGTTTATTGGGGGCGCACAGATACGCGTATTTT	CASSLLGAHRYAYF
TRBV6-1	-	13	TRBJ2-3	-	TGTGCCAGCCTCTCAGGAGGGGCCAGATACGCGTATTTT	CASLSGGARYAYF